This entry features one T cell receptor beta chain sequence. The target antigen is unknown. The sample belongs to a study of CD8+ T cells in alopecia areata. Overall study results and limits: Clonality in the scalp and expanded CD8+ clones ranked among the top 100 were significantly decreased by tofacitinib.

Sequencing relied on a cDNA template that was reverse transcribed from extracted RNA. Sequenced by immunoSEQ multiplex PCR; TCRdb stores in-frame clones only, minus some. The sample carries 170,000 or so clones, around three fifths recorded once. Specified treatment: oral pan-JAK inhibitor, 5-10 mg twice daily. The authors sorted CD4+ and CD8+ T cells from PBMCs. This CDR3 has 20 amino acids. Germline lookup yields CDR1 SGHRS and CDR2 YFSETQ. Between the trimmed V and J ends, which lost 2 bases and 0 bases, there was a span of 21 bases. This rearrangement joins TRBV5-1 to TRBJ1-6; a possible D gene is TRBD1 (6 bases). The source was CD8+ T cells sorted from blood, collected at week 24, from a patient treated with tofacitinib. This TCR came from a human donor with alopecia areata. CDR3 residues: CASSFDRLDTRSSYNSPLHF. CDR3 nucleotides: TGCGCCAGCAGCTTTGACAGGCTAGACACTCGGAGCTCCTATAATTCACCCCTCCACTTT. Complete variable domain (other parts from reference TRBV5-1 and TRBJ1-6): KAGVTQTPRYLIKTRGQQVTLSCSPISGHRSVSWYQQTPGQGLQFLFEYFSETQRNKGNFPGRFSGRQFSNSRSEMNVSTLELGDSALYLCASSFDRLDTRSSYNSPLHFGNGTRLTVT.